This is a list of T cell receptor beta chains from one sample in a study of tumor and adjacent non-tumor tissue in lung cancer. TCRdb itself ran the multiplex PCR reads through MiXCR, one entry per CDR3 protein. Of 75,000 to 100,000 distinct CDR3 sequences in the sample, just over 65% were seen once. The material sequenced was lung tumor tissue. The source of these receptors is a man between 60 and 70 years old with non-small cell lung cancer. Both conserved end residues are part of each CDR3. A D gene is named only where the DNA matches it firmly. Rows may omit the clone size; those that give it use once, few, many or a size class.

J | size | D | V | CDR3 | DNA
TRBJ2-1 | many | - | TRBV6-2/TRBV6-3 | CASKPPISGGMYNEQFF | TGTGCCAGCAAACCCCCCATCTCCGGGGGCATGTACAATGAGCAGTTCTTC
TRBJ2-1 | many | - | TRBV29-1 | CSQIQDNEQFF | TGCAGTCAAATACAGGACAATGAGCAGTTCTTC
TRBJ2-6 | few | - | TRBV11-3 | CVSSQQGSLANVLTF | TGTGTCAGCAGCCAACAGGGTTCTCTGGCCAACGTCCTGACTTTC
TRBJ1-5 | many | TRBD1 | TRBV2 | CASSKLQGAYGQPQHF | TGTGCCAGCAGCAAGCTACAGGGGGCGTACGGTCAGCCCCAGCATTTT
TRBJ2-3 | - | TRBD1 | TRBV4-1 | CASSHASGTVGPTDTQHF | TGCGCCAGCAGCCACGCTTCCGGGACAGTCGGGCCCACAGATACGCAGCATTTC
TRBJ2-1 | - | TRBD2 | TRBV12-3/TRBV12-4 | CASRSTSGSGFF | TGTGCCAGCAGGTCGACTAGCGGCTCTGGGTTCTTC
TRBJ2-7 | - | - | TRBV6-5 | CASSLVVTYEQYF | TGTGCCAGCAGCCTAGTGGTGACCTACGAGCAGTATTTC
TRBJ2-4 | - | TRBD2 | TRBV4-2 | CASSRPGLAGNIAKNIQYF | TGTGCCAGCAGCCGCCCCGGACTAGCGGGGAATATAGCCAAAAATATTCAGTACTTC
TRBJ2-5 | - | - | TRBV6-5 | CASSYPKGAGETQYF | TGTGCCAGCAGTTACCCGAAGGGGGCGGGAGAGACCCAGTATTTC
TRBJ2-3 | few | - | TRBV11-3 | CVSSDRPSTDTQYF | TGTGTCAGCAGCGACCGACCGAGTACAGATACGCAATATTTT
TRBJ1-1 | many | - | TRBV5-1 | CASSWKTGNTEAFF | TGCGCCAGCAGCTGGAAGACAGGGAACACTGAAGCTTTCTTT
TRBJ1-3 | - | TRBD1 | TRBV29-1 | CSVQAGQHSENIIYF | TGCAGCGTTCAAGCGGGACAGCACTCTGAAAACATCATATATTTT
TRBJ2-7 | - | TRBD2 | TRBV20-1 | CSVARDYDEQYF | TGCAGTGTTGCCCGGGACTACGACGAACAGTACTTC
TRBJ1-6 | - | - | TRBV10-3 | CVIREDNSSLHF | TGTGTCATCAGGGAAGATAATTCATCCCTCCACTTT
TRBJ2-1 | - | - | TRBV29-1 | CSANKATQGGMGEQFF | TGTAGCGCTAACAAGGCCACACAGGGTGGTATGGGTGAGCAGTTCTTC
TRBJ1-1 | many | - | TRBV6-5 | CASSPATGNTEAFF | TGTGCCAGCAGTCCGGCGACAGGGAACACTGAAGCTTTCTTT
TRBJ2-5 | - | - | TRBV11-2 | CASSLGGSIQETRYF | TGTGCCAGCAGCTTAGGAGGGTCGATACAAGAGACCCGGTACTTC
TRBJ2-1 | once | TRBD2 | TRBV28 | CASRPSGVTYNEQFF | TGTGCCAGCAGACCTAGCGGGGTAACGTATAATGAGCAGTTCTTC
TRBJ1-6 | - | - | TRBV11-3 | CASSIWTVAANSPLHF | TGTGCCAGCAGCATTTGGACAGTAGCAGCGAATTCACCCCTCCACTTT
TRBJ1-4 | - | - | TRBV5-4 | CASSPAIDEKVFF | TGTGCCAGTAGCCCAGCTATTGATGAAAAAGTGTTTTTT
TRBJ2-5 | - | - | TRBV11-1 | CASSLGRTNQETQYF | TGTGCCAGCAGCCTGGGTAGGACTAATCAAGAGACCCAGTACTTC
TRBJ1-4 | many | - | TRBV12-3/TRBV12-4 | CASSLRWRDNEKLFF | TGTGCCAGCAGTTTAAGGTGGCGGGATAATGAAAAACTGTTTTTT
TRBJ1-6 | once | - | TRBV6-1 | CASRGYTGSNSLLHF | TGTGCCAGTAGGGGATATACAGGGAGTAATTCACTCCTCCACTTT
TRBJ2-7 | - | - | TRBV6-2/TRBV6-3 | CARRHNYEHFF | TGTGCCAGAAGACACAACTACGAGCATTTCTTC
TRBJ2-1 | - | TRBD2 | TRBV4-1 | CQQPRTGGARLDNVQFF | TGCCAGCAGCCAAGGACGGGGGGGGCCAGGCTGGACAATGTGCAGTTCTTC
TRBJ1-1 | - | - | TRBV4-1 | CAGSQWTEAFF | TGCGCCGGCAGCCAATGGACTGAAGCTTTCTTC
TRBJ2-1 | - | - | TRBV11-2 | CASSPARNWGIYNEQFF | TGTGCCAGCAGCCCAGCCCGTAACTGGGGAATCTACAATGAGCAGTTCTTC
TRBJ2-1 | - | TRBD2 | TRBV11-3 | CASSLGLAGGPYNEQFF | TGTGCCAGCAGCTTAGGTCTAGCGGGAGGGCCCTACAATGAGCAGTTCTTC
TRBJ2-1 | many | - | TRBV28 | CASGQYGEQFF | TGTGCCTCCGGACAGTACGGTGAGCAGTTCTTC
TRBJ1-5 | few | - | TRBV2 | CASSEALCSNQPQHF | TGTGCCAGCAGTGAGGCGCTGTGTAGCAATCAGCCCCAGCATTTT
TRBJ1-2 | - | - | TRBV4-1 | CASSRPGHGVDGYTF | TGTGCCAGCAGCCGACCGGGACATGGGGTCGATGGCTACACCTTC
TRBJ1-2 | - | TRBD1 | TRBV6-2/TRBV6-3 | CANRPIGTGDYGYTF | TGTGCCAACAGGCCTATCGGGACAGGGGACTATGGCTACACCTTC
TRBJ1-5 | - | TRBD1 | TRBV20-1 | CSARVGTGGSGGNQPQHF | TGCAGTGCTAGAGTTGGGACAGGGGGCTCAGGTGGCAATCAGCCCCAGCATTTT
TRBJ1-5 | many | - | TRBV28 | CASSLGGLRQPQHF | TGTGCCAGCAGTTTAGGGGGTTTAAGGCAGCCCCAGCATTTT
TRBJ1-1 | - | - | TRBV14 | CVSESTADGGGTEAFF | TGTGTCAGCGAATCAACAGCCGACGGGGGGGGCACCGAAGCTTTCTTT
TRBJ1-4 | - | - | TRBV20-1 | CNAGTPSAEKLFF | TGCAATGCTGGAACCCCCTCGGCGGAAAAACTGTTTTTT
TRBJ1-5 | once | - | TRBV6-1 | CASRYMDQPQHF | TGTGCCAGCAGATACATGGATCAACCCCAGCATTTT
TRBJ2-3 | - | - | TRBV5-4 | CASSLKTDTKYF | TGTGCCAGCAGCCTTAAAACGGATACGAAGTATTTT
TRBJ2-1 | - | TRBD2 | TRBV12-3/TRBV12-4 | CVSSYDGTTSGRGNEQFF | TGTGTCAGCAGTTATGATGGGACCACTAGCGGGAGGGGGAATGAGCAGTTCTTC
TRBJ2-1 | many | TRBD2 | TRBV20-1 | CSATRTSGLYNEQFF | TGCAGTGCTACCCGGACTAGCGGACTTTACAATGAGCAGTTCTTC
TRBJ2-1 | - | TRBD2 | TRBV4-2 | CVSSQEVAGHDEQFF | TGTGTCAGCAGCCAAGAGGTAGCGGGCCACGATGAGCAGTTCTTC
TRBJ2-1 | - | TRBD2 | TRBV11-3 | CASSHGTSRSHGQFF | TGTGCCAGCAGCCACGGGACTAGCAGGAGCCATGGGCAGTTCTTT
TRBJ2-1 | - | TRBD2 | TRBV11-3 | CASSTTGGSTEQFF | TGTGCCAGCAGCACCACGGGGGGAAGCACTGAGCAGTTCTTC
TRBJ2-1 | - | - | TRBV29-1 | CSVQGFYNERLF | TGCAGCGTTCAGGGGTTCTACAATGAGCGGTTATTC
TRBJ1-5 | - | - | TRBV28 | CARSFVRASRLGNQPQHF | TGTGCCAGGAGTTTTGTCAGGGCATCCCGGCTAGGCAATCAGCCCCAGCATTTT
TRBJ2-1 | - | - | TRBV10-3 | CAIRGSSRDNEQFF | TGTGCCATCAGGGGGAGTAGCAGGGACAATGAGCAGTTCTTC